One and the same sample provided the 24 T cell receptor beta chains below, sequenced in a study of response to subunit inactivated influenza vaccine. TCRdb reprocessed the RT-PCR reads with MiXCR, giving one entry per CDR3 protein. This sample has roughly 290,000 distinct CDR3 sequences, with around a fifth found just once. The sequenced sample was PBMCs from blood, obtained 21 months after vaccination. These receptors all stem from a man in his fifties or sixties who received an inactivated influenza vaccine.

A few counts support this clonotype. As DNA, the CDR3 is TGCAGTGCTATCCCGCGGGGGACCCACCAAAGGGAGCAGTACTTC. Translating gives CSAIPRGTHQREQYF. The gene calls are TRBV20-1 and TRBJ2-7; 7 nucleotides match TRBD2. This CDR3 region has 15 residues. Germline CDR1 and CDR2: DFQATT and SNEGSKA (reference sequence). The V segment lost 4 bases and the J segment 7 bases; nucleotides outside the gene matches: 16.

This clonotype was seen a few times. The V and J genes are TRBV30 and TRBJ1-2, with 9 bases aligning to TRBD1. Germline CDR1 reads GTSNPN; CDR2 reads SVGIG (reference sequence). The CDR3 runs to 13 residues. The V gene end was trimmed by 1 base and the J gene end by 7 bases; junction bases not matched to a gene: 4. Written as DNA, the CDR3 is TGTGCCTGGAGTGCCGACAGGGGGTTTGGCTACACCTTC. Translation: CAWSADRGFGYTF.

This clonotype has just a few counts. This chain connects TRBV2 to TRBJ2-4, with 9 bases aligning to TRBD2. CDR3 length equals 14 residues. Germline-derived CDR1 and CDR2 are SNHLY and FYNNEI. V shed 3 bases and J 9 bases; nucleotides not matched to a gene: 6. CDR3 in DNA: TGTGCCAGCAGTGAGGTAGCGGGAGCCGGCATTCAGTACTTC. It encodes CASSEVAGAGIQYF.

This clonotype was picked up a small number of times. DNA of the CDR3: TGCGCCAGCAGCCAAGATTCGGGGGTGGCCTATGGCTACACCTTC. It yields the protein CASSQDSGVAYGYTF. The rearrangement uses TRBV4-1 and TRBJ1-2; D might be TRBD1 (5 bases). The CDR3 is 15 amino acids. In germline, CDR1 is MGHRA, CDR2 YSYEKL. V lost 0 bases and J lost 4, with 12 bases in between.

This clonotype occurred a few times. The genes are TRBV12-3 or TRBV12-4 and TRBJ2-5; tentative D call: TRBD1 (6 bases). Deletions cut 7 bases from V and 5 bases from J, with 11 bases between. The CDR3 is made up of 12 amino acids. Here the CDR3 DNA reads TGTGCCAGCACCGGCGGACAGGAGACCCAGTACTTC. This sequence encodes CASTGGQETQYF.

The chain employs TRBV5-1 and TRBJ2-3, with 10 bases aligning to TRBD2. The CDR3 covers 15 residues. Trimming cost V 0 bases and J 5 bases; bases outside gene matches: 3. Germline V CDR1 and CDR2: SGHRS, YFSETQ. The CDR3 nucleotides are TGCGCCAGCAGCTTGGGATCTAGCGGGAGAGATACGCAGTATTTT. Its translation: CASSLGSSGRDTQYF.

This clonotype was found a few times. The J gene is TRBJ2-3, the V gene TRBV5-6; D uncertain. Germline CDR1 reads SGHDT; CDR2 reads YYEEEE. The V gene lost 1 base and the J gene lost 2 bases, with 5 bases spanning the gap. This CDR3 has 13 residues. CDR3 DNA: TGTGCCAGCAGCTTGAAAGTCACAGATACGCAGTATTTT. Translated, it gives CASSLKVTDTQYF.

This clonotype came up a few times. J is TRBJ1-5 and V is TRBV19; 8 nucleotides match TRBD1. The CDR3 loop spans 13 amino acids. Germline assignment: CDR1 LNHDA and CDR2 SQIVND (reference sequence). J was trimmed by 11 bases and V by 5 bases; bases with no gene match: 8. The CDR3 nucleotides are TGTGCCAGTAGTCAACAGGGGGAAGCTACCCAGCATTTT. Residues: CASSQQGEATQHF.

This clonotype has more than one count but fewer than ten. The chain has TRBV6-2 or TRBV6-3 and TRBJ1-5; D unclear. The V gene lost 4 bases and the J gene lost 7 bases, with 11 bases spanning the gap. CDR1 is MNHEY and CDR2 is SVGEGT in the germline V gene. The CDR3 is 13 residues long. The CDR3 bases are TGTGCCAGCAGTTCCGACGAAGTGCAGCCCCAGCATTTT. Translating gives CASSSDEVQPQHF.

This clonotype was observed a handful of times. The CDR3 loop reads CASSLQTNSNQPQHF. CDR3 coding DNA: TGTGCCAGCAGTTTACAGACTAATAGCAATCAGCCCCAGCATTTT. The chain has TRBV28 and TRBJ1-5; D unresolved. Trimming pared 2 bases from V and 0 bases from J, leaving 8 bases between. This CDR3 has 15 residues. Germline V gene data show CDR1 as MDHEN and CDR2 as SYDVKM.

In this sample, this clonotype turned up a few times. This chain uses TRBV7-6 with TRBJ2-1; 9 bases match TRBD2. The J segment lost 7 bases and the V segment lost 1 base, leaving 5 bases of the junction unmatched. Germline CDR1 and CDR2: SGHVS and FNYEAQ. The CDR3 covers 15 residues. Here the CDR3 DNA reads TGTGCCAGCAGCTTAGGGCTAGCGGGATGGAATGAGCAGTTCTTC. Protein: CASSLGLAGWNEQFF.

There are many counts of this clonotype. The chain combines TRBV11-2 with TRBJ2-5; 13 positions match TRBD2. The trim removed 4 bases at V and 4 bases at J, leaving 3 bases unmatched. Germline CDR1 reads SGHAT; CDR2 reads FQNNGV. The CDR3 runs to 15 residues. The CDR3 loop is CASSWTSGGGETQYF. The CDR3 region has the DNA TGTGCCAGCAGCTGGACTAGCGGGGGTGGAGAGACCCAGTACTTC.

This clonotype was detected only a few times. The chain recombines TRBV2 with TRBJ1-4; D remains unclear. This CDR3 is built from 14 residues. Trimming took off 5 bases at V and 6 bases at J, with 13 bases between the two ends. Germline CDR1 reads SNHLY; CDR2 reads FYNNEI. CDR3 protein: CASSPRVNDEKLFF. CDR3 DNA: TGTGCCAGCAGTCCCCGGGTCAACGATGAAAAACTGTTTTTT.

This clonotype was picked up many times. The chain is built from TRBV5-1 and TRBJ2-1, with D perhaps matching TRBD2 (6 bases). CDR1 SGHRS and CDR2 YFSETQ come from the germline V gene. The CDR3 sequence is 15 residues long. V was clipped by 0 bases and J by 2 bases, with 9 bases between them. The CDR3 here is CASSLVAATYNEQFF. In nucleotides, the CDR3 is TGCGCCAGCAGCTTGGTAGCGGCTACCTACAATGAGCAGTTCTTC. The whole variable domain, filled in from reference TRBV5-1 and TRBJ2-1, reads KAGVTQTPRYLIKTRGQQVTLSCSPISGHRSVSWYQQTPGQGLQFLFEYFSETQRNKGNFPGRFSGRQFSNSRSEMNVSTLELGDSALYLCASSLVAATYNEQFFGPGTRLTVL.

This clonotype was detected many times. The V and J genes are TRBV12-3 or TRBV12-4 and TRBJ1-3, with no clear D. The ends were cut back, 5 bases at V and 2 bases at J, with 10 bases in the middle. This CDR3 spans 14 amino acids. The CDR3 nucleotides are TGTGCCAGCAGTAATATCGAGGCTGGAAACACCATATATTTT. This encodes CASSNIEAGNTIYF.

This clonotype was counted a few times. The chain links TRBV29-1 to TRBJ1-1, with D uncertain. Trimming stripped 2 bases from V and 1 base from J, with 11 bases between. This CDR3 has 14 amino acids. Per the germline V gene, CDR1 is SQVTM and CDR2 is ANQGSEA. CDR3 in amino acids: CSVERRQANTEAFF. The CDR3 DNA reads as TGCAGCGTTGAAAGGCGCCAGGCGAACACTGAAGCTTTCTTT.

The chain couples TRBV25-1 to TRBJ1-4; D gene unclear. CDR1 is MGHDK, CDR2 SYGVNS, per germline. The germline V and J ends were trimmed by 3 bases and 5 bases, with 13 bases remaining between them. This CDR3 spans 15 amino acids. The DNA for the CDR3 is TGTGCCAGCAGTGACCGGGGAGCCGGAAATGAAAAACTGTTTTTT. The encoded protein is CASSDRGAGNEKLFF.

This clonotype came up many times. The V and J genes are TRBV7-2 and TRBJ1-2, with TRBD1 matching over 11 bases. Germline V gene lookup returns CDR1 SGHTA and CDR2 FQGNSA. J lost 4 bases, V lost 1 base, and 2 bases had no gene match. CDR3 length: 15 residues. CDR3 bases: TGTGCCAGCAGCTTAGGGACAGGGGGCTCCTATGGCTACACCTTC. It yields the protein CASSLGTGGSYGYTF. Full variable domain (missing parts from reference TRBV7-2 and TRBJ1-2): GAGVSQSPSNKVTEKGKDVELRCDPISGHTALYWYRQSLGQGLEFLIYFQGNSAPDKSGLPSDRFSAERTGGSVSTLTIQRTQQEDSAVYLCASSLGTGGSYGYTFGSGTRLTVV.

This clonotype was observed a handful of times. The chain joins TRBV15 to TRBJ1-3; no clear D gene. The CDR3 sequence is 16 residues long. Per germline, CDR1 LNHNV and CDR2 YYDKDF (reference sequence). Deletions cut 2 bases from V and 0 bases from J, with 11 bases between. The CDR3 DNA sequence: TGTGCCACCAGCAGAACAGCACCGAACTCTGGAAACACCATATATTTT. Protein sequence: CATSRTAPNSGNTIYF.

This clonotype appeared many times. The chain combines TRBV5-1 with TRBJ1-1; D unclear. This CDR3 is 14 amino acids long. The V end lost 1 base, the J end lost 0 bases, and 7 bases lay between the germline ends. The germline gives CDR1 SGHRS, CDR2 YFSETQ. The CDR3 spells CASSLSQLNTEAFF. The CDR3 DNA follows: TGCGCCAGCAGCTTGTCACAGTTGAACACTGAAGCTTTCTTT.

This chain joins TRBV20-1 and TRBJ2-3, with 7 bases matching TRBD2. V dropped 0 bases and J dropped 0; count of bases not matched to a gene: 6. Germline V lookup: CDR1 DFQATT, CDR2 SNEGSKA (reference sequence). The CDR3 consists of 16 residues. The CDR3 loop is CSARDFLAESTDTQYF. The DNA of the CDR3 is TGCAGTGCTAGAGATTTCCTAGCGGAAAGCACAGATACGCAGTATTTT.

The chain joins TRBV10-2 to TRBJ2-1; D might be TRBD1 (5 bases). The CDR3 contains 14 residues. In germline, CDR1 is WSHSY, CDR2 SAAADI. Trimming stripped 3 bases from V and 4 bases from J, with 10 bases between. As DNA, the CDR3 is TGCGCCAGCAGTGATTGGGGCCGATACAATGAGCAGTTCTTC. It encodes CASSDWGRYNEQFF.

In this sample, this clonotype turned up a few times. This chain joins TRBV20-1 and TRBJ2-6; D is unresolved. Germline V gene lookup returns CDR1 DFQATT and CDR2 SNEGSKA (reference sequence). The V gene lost 1 base and the J gene lost 2 bases, with 12 bases spanning the gap. CDR3 length equals 16 residues. The CDR3 nucleotides are TGCAGTGCTAGAGGGGATGGCTTCCCTGGGGCCAACGTCCTGACTTTC. The encoded protein is CSARGDGFPGANVLTF.

The chain links TRBV29-1 to TRBJ2-7; D possibly corresponds to TRBD1 (6 bases). Trimming cost V 0 bases and J 4 bases, with 10 bases left between them. CDR1 and CDR2 from the germline V gene are SQVTM and ANQGSEA. The CDR3 covers 13 residues. This chain's CDR3 is CSVEDADSYEQYF. The CDR3 DNA reads as TGCAGCGTTGAAGATGCGGACAGTTACGAGCAGTACTTC.